The clone carrying this T cell receptor (beta chain) was picked up one time. The antigen remains unidentified. This entry belongs to a study of T cells in narcolepsy. Overall study results and limits: Autoreactive HCRT-specific and TRIB2-specific clonotypes were marked in same-patient CSF-versus-blood CD4+ comparisons. Reportedly, autoreactive clonotypes were serially detected in patients' blood but not controls'.

The protocol was immunoSEQ multiplex PCR, while the TCRdb copy is restricted to in-frame clones and leaves out a portion. The sample shows more than 20,000 clones, about 90% of them seen only once. Germline assignment: CDR1 SGHTA and CDR2 FQGNSA. Trimming took off 1 base at V and 5 bases at J, with 12 bases between the two ends. CDR3 length: 15 amino acids. Sequenced material: CD45RA- memory CD4+ T cells from PBMCs. The TCR sequence derives from a human donor with narcolepsy. The chain links TRBV7-2 to TRBJ1-5; TRBD1 might be the D (5 bases). This CDR3 is CASSLGSREDQPQHF. CDR3 DNA: TGTGCCAGCAGCTTAGGGTCCAGGGAGGATCAGCCCCAGCATTTT.